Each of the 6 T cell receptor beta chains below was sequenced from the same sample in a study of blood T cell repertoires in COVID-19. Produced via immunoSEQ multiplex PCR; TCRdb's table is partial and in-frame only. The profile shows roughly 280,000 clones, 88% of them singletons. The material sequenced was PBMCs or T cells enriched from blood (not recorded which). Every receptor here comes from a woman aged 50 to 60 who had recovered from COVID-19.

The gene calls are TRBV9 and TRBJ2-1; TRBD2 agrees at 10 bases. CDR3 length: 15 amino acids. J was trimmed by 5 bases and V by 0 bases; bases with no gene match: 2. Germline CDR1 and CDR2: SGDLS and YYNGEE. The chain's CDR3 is CASSVALAGNNEQFF. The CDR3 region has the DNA TGTGCCAGCAGCGTAGCACTAGCGGGAAACAATGAGCAGTTCTTC.

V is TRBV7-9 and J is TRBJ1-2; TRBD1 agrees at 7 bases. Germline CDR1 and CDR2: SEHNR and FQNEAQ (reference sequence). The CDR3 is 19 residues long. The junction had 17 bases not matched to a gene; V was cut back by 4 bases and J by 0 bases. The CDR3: CASSSRQGEGVGSNYGYTF. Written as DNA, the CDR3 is TGTGCCAGCAGCTCCAGACAGGGAGAGGGTGTAGGGTCTAACTATGGCTACACCTTC.

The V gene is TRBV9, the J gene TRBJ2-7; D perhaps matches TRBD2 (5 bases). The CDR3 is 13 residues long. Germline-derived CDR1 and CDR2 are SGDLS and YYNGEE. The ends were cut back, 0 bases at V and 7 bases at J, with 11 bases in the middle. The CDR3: CASSVVLSGEQYF. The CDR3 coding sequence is TGTGCCAGCAGCGTAGTCCTATCGGGAGAGCAGTACTTC.

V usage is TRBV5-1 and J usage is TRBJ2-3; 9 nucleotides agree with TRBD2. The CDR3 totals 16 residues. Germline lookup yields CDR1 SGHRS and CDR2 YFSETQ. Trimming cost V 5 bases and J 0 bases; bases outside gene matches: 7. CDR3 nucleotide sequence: TGCGCCAGCAGGGGGCTAGCGGGATCTAGCACAGATACGCAGTATTTT. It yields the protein CASRGLAGSSTDTQYF. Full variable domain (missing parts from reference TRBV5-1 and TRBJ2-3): KAGVTQTPRYLIKTRGQQVTLSCSPISGHRSVSWYQQTPGQGLQFLFEYFSETQRNKGNFPGRFSGRQFSNSRSEMNVSTLELGDSALYLCASRGLAGSSTDTQYFGPGTRLTVL.

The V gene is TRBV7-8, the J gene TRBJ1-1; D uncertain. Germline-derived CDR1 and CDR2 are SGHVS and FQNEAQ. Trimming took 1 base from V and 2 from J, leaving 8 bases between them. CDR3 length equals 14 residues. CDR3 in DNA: TGTGCCAGCAGCTTAGTAACGGGAAACACTGAAGCTTTCTTT. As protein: CASSLVTGNTEAFF.

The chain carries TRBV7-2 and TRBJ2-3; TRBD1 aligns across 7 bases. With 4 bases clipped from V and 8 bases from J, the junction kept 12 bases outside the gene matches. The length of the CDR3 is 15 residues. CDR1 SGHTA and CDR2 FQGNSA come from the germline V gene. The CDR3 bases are TGTGCCAGCAGCTCCCCTAGTGAGGGGGCGGGTACGCAGTATTTT. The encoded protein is CASSSPSEGAGTQYF.